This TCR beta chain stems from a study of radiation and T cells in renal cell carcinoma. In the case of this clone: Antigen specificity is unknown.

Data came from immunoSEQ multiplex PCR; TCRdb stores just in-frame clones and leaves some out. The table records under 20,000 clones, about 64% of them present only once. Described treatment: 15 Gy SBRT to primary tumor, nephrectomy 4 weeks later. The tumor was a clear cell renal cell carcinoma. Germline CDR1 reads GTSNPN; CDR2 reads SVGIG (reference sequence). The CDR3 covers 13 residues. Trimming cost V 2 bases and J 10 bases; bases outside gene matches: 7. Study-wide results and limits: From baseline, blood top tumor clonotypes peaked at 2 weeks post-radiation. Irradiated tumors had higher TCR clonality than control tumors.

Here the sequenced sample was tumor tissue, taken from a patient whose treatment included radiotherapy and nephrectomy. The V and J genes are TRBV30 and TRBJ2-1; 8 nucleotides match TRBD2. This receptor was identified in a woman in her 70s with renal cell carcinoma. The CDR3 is CAWSKGLGGEQFF. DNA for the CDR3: TGTGCCTGGAGTAAGGGACTAGGAGGGGAGCAGTTCTTC.